The 8 T cell receptor beta chains below were found in one sample sequenced in a study of neurological immune-mediated disorders. TCRdb re-called the 5' RACE reads with MiXCR, one entry per CDR3 protein. The sample has 45,000 to 65,000 distinct CDR3 sequences; around 4.4% are singletons. The specimen was PBMCs. These receptors were obtained from a man in his fifties with multiple sclerosis.

This clonotype has only a few counts. V usage is TRBV5-4 and J usage is TRBJ1-2; D possibly corresponds to TRBD1 (6 bases). Germline CDR1 SGHNT, CDR2 YYREEE (reference sequence). The CDR3 runs 14 residues. The V end lost 3 bases, the J end lost 8 bases, and 17 bases lay between the germline ends. This chain's CDR3 is CASSSLQGGGGYTF. DNA of the CDR3: TGTGCCAGCAGCTCTTTACAGGGTGGAGGAGGCTACACCTTC.

This clonotype was counted at least ten times. V usage is TRBV27 and J usage is TRBJ1-6; TRBD1 aligns across 8 bases. CDR3 length: 16 residues. CDR1 is MNHEY, CDR2 SMNVEV, per germline (reference sequence). J was trimmed by 9 bases and V by 6 bases; bases with no gene match: 13. CDR3 bases: TGTGCCAGCAGCCGAGGGACAGGCGACTGGGTTTCACCCCTCCACTTT. Translated: CASSRGTGDWVSPLHF.

This clonotype was seen at least ten times. The V gene is TRBV3-1, the J gene TRBJ2-7; tentative D call: TRBD2 (7 bases). CDR1 and CDR2 (germline): LGHDT, YNNKEL (reference sequence). The CDR3 runs 14 residues. V shed 4 bases and J shed 2 bases, with 12 bases lying between them. The DNA for the CDR3 is TGTGCCAGCAGCCCTCCGGGGGGCACCTACGAGCAGTACTTC. Its translation is CASSPPGGTYEQYF.

This clonotype was observed many times. The chain combines TRBV4-1 with TRBJ2-7, with TRBD2 matching 11 bases. The CDR3 is made up of 16 amino acids. From germline, CDR1 is MGHRA and CDR2 YSYEKL. The V segment lost 1 base and the J segment 7 bases; nucleotides outside the gene matches: 9. The CDR3 loop is CASSQVVAGGPREQYF. In DNA form, the CDR3 reads TGCGCCAGCAGCCAAGTGGTAGCGGGGGGGCCTCGGGAGCAGTACTTC.

This clonotype was seen at least ten times. The chain has TRBV27 and TRBJ2-7, with 12 bases identical to TRBD2. Germline values: CDR1 MNHEY, CDR2 SMNVEV (reference sequence). The CDR3 totals 14 residues. The V segment lost 4 bases and the J segment 4 bases; nucleotides outside the gene matches: 2. The CDR3: CASSSSGRAYEQYF. As DNA, the CDR3 is TGTGCCAGCAGTTCTAGCGGGAGGGCATACGAGCAGTACTTC.

This clonotype came up many times. The gene calls are TRBV27 and TRBJ1-2, with D perhaps TRBD1 (5 bases). Germline CDR1 reads MNHEY; CDR2 reads SMNVEV (reference sequence). The CDR3 sequence is 13 residues long. V lost 3 bases to trimming and J lost 2 bases, with 7 bases between them. CDR3 DNA sequence: TGTGCCAGCAGTTTCGGGGGAAACTATGGCTACACCTTC. The encoded protein is CASSFGGNYGYTF.

The table lists this clonotype with many counts. This chain uses TRBV7-6 with TRBJ2-3; maybe TRBD2 (6 bases). The CDR3 extends over 13 amino acids. Trimming took off 5 bases at V and 6 bases at J, with 12 bases between the two ends. Per the germline V gene, CDR1 is SGHVS and CDR2 is FNYEAQ. The DNA for the CDR3 is TGTGCCAGCAGCGAGGGACTCCCGGATACGCAGTATTTT. Protein sequence: CASSEGLPDTQYF.

This clonotype showed up many times. The gene calls are TRBV10-3 and TRBJ2-1; D ambiguous. Per the germline V gene, CDR1 is ENHRY and CDR2 is SYGVKD. V dropped 2 bases and J dropped 3 bases, with 5 bases sitting between them. This CDR3 is built from 13 residues. The CDR3 coding sequence is TGTGCCATCAGTGAGGGGAACTACAATGAGCAGTTCTTC. Protein sequence: CAISEGNYNEQFF.